This T cell receptor (beta chain) was sequenced during a study of early T cells in non-severe SARS-CoV-2 infection. Overall study: Alpha and beta chains were unpaired, from unsorted whole-blood bulk RNA.

Separate cDNA molecules each had unique molecular identifiers attached to them. Each CDR3 protein is one row after TCRdb ran MiXCR on the 5' RACE reads. The sample lists about 82,000 distinct CDR3 sequences, 13% seen once, with approximately 6% in the top ten. A remark on this clonotype: Its matching antigen is unknown.

The CDR3 runs to 16 residues. Study-level points and caveats: Anti-spike CD8 specificities were favored by VDJdb matching, whose results missed private and CD4 specificities.

The receptor comes from an adult who was a healthcare worker with PCR-confirmed SARS-CoV-2 infection or an uninfected control (not recorded which). V gene TRBV12-2 combines with J gene TRBJ1-6. TRBV12-2 is designated a pseudogene. The sample was whole blood. CDR3: CASRLVRGPYNSPLHF. The CDR3 bases are TGTGCAAGTCGCTTAGTTCGAGGTCCCTATAATTCACCCCTCCACTTT.